Listed below are T cell receptor beta chains from one sample, sequenced in a study of T cell clusters in autoimmune cytopenias. TCRdb reprocessed the multiplex PCR reads, keeping one entry per CDR3 protein, no DNA. The sample totals 3,400 or so distinct CDR3 sequences; its top ten clones hold around 3.5%. Specimen: peripheral blood. These receptors all come from a human donor with an autoimmune cytopenia or autoimmune hepatitis (not recorded which). CDR3s include the opening cysteine and the closing phenylalanine or tryptophan. Some rows mark clone size as missing; the rest say once, few, many or name a class of expanded clone.

clone_size j_call v_call cdr3_aa
. TRBJ2-5 TRBV20-1 CSATGPSRETQYF
. TRBJ1-3 TRBV5-1 CASRVSWAGGNTIYF
large TRBJ1-5 TRBV29-1 CSALGQADQPQHF
medium-sized TRBJ1-2 TRBV6-5 CASSQGRGNARPNYGYTF
. TRBJ1-5 TRBV5-1 CASSLDFNQPQHF
. TRBJ2-1 TRBV5-4 CASSALYRESLWTYNEQFF
medium-sized TRBJ1-2 TRBV12-3/TRBV12-4 CASSLSTTPAGSYGYTF
medium-sized TRBJ2-1 TRBV20-1 CSASRGDEQFF
medium-sized TRBJ1-2 TRBV5-4 CASSRTGDLGGYTF
. TRBJ2-5 TRBV27 CASSEPGVAGGETQYF
medium-sized TRBJ1-5 TRBV29-1 CSVVLDHDQPQHF
large TRBJ1-1 TRBV29-1 CSGRDDTEAFF
medium-sized TRBJ1-2 TRBV5-1 CASSLGFEYGYTF
medium-sized TRBJ2-1 TRBV5-1 CASSLEGGRSSYNEQFF
medium-sized TRBJ2-1 TRBV27 CASSSRGVAHNEQFF